This is a list of T cell receptor beta chains from one sample in a study of cytomegalovirus exposure and HLA in healthy donors. The repertoire was sequenced with immunoSEQ multiplex PCR; TCRdb's copy has only in-frame clones and lacks some. This sample has about 200,000 clones, with roughly 72% found just once. Sequencing used PBMCs. The receptors were sampled from a man aged 25-40 years in good health and CMV-seronegative. CDR3s include the opening cysteine and the closing phenylalanine or tryptophan. Fields, in order: clone size, J gene, D gene, V gene, CDR3 protein, CDR3 DNA. A D gene is named only where the DNA matches it firmly. Rows give clone size only sometimes, using once, few, many, or a class for an expanded clone.

>few|TRBJ2-7|-|TRBV28
CASSGHGGIYEQYF
TGTGCCAGCAGTGGACATGGGGGCATCTACGAGCAGTACTTC
>-|TRBJ2-7|TRBD1|TRBV10-3
CAISGRDSFYEQYF
TGTGCCATCAGTGGCCGGGACAGCTTCTACGAGCAGTACTTC
>-|TRBJ2-6|-|TRBV9
CASSVGHRGSGANVLTF
TGTGCCAGCAGCGTAGGCCATAGGGGCTCTGGGGCCAACGTCCTGACTTTC
>-|TRBJ2-2|-|TRBV28
CASIRASPGELFF
TGTGCCAGCATTAGGGCTAGCCCCGGGGAGCTGTTTTTT
>few|TRBJ2-7|-|TRBV2
CASTLGAGSYEQYF
TGTGCCAGCACCCTGGGGGCGGGTTCCTACGAGCAGTACTTC
>-|TRBJ2-3|TRBD1|TRBV5-1
CASSLEQGERTDTQYF
TGCGCCAGCAGCTTGGAACAGGGGGAACGCACAGATACGCAGTATTTT
>-|TRBJ2-3|-|TRBV28
CASSSEHSDREGTDTQYF
TGTGCCAGCAGTTCAGAACACTCGGACAGGGAGGGGACAGATACGCAGTATTTT
>-|TRBJ2-1|TRBD2|TRBV9
CASSDPQLAGTGEQFF
TGTGCCAGCAGCGACCCCCAACTAGCGGGAACGGGTGAGCAGTTCTTC
>few|TRBJ1-2|-|TRBV7-2
CASSSNAGVQGIGYTF
TGTGCCAGCAGCTCTAACGCGGGGGTGCAGGGGATTGGCTACACCTTC
>-|TRBJ2-3|TRBD2|TRBV28
CASRKREGTDTQYF
TGTGCCAGCAGGAAGCGGGAGGGCACAGATACGCAGTATTTT
>-|TRBJ2-3|TRBD2|TRBV30
CAWSVGGLAGLMDTQYF
TGTGCCTGGAGTGTTGGGGGACTAGCGGGCCTCATGGATACGCAGTATTTT
>-|TRBJ2-7|-|TRBV6-6
CASTLYEQYF
TGTGCCAGCACCTTATACGAGCAGTACTTC
>-|TRBJ2-1|TRBD2|TRBV5-8
CASSLGGRTYNEQFF
TGTGCCAGCAGCTTGGGCGGGAGGACCTACAATGAGCAGTTCTTC
>-|TRBJ2-2|-|TRBV2
CASSQNSPGPIRGTGELFF
TGTGCCAGCAGTCAGAATAGCCCCGGACCGATCCGAGGGACCGGGGAGCTGTTTTTT
>-|TRBJ2-3|-|TRBV12-5
CASGFSGADTQYF
TGTGCTAGTGGTTTCTCAGGCGCAGATACGCAGTATTTT
>-|TRBJ1-1|-|TRBV5-6
CASSLRQSMNTEAFF
TGTGCCAGCAGCTTAAGACAGTCGATGAACACTGAAGCTTTCTTT
>-|TRBJ2-1|-|TRBV11-2
CASSLTDEQFF
TGTGCCAGCAGCCTCACGGATGAGCAGTTCTTC
>-|TRBJ1-5|-|TRBV28
CASSYRDLLYSNQPQHF
TGTGCCAGCAGTTACAGGGACCTACTCTATAGCAATCAGCCCCAGCATTTT
>-|TRBJ1-2|TRBD1|TRBV28
CASSDRAPYGYTF
TGTGCCAGCAGTGACAGGGCCCCCTATGGCTACACCTTC
>few|TRBJ2-7|TRBD2|TRBV2
CASKTSGSSYEQYF
TGTGCCAGCAAGACTAGCGGGAGCTCCTACGAGCAGTACTTC
>-|TRBJ2-2|-|TRBV11-3
CASSLESGHHGGELFF
TGTGCCAGCAGCTTAGAATCGGGACACCATGGCGGGGAGCTGTTTTTT
>-|TRBJ1-1|-|TRBV28
CASSLSGRTEAFF
TGTGCCAGCAGTTTATCAGGCCGGACTGAAGCTTTCTTT